Below, 15 T cell receptor beta chains from the same sample are listed, as sequenced in a study of shared clonotypes between healthy human individuals. Clones were read by immunoSEQ multiplex PCR, and TCRdb kept only the in-frame ones, dropping some. The table includes about 1.1 million clones, around three quarters detected once. Sequenced: memory CD4+ T cells from PBMCs. The sample's subset: CD45RA-negative fraction. Receptors originate from a young man in good health. Some clones in this sample may be carry-over from other donors' samples.

The chain joins TRBV19 to TRBJ2-4; 14 positions match TRBD2. Germline CDR1 and CDR2: LNHDA and SQIVND (reference sequence). This CDR3 spans 20 amino acids. V gave up 0 bases and J gave up 2 bases; unmatched junction bases: 9. CDR3 sequence: CASSIDRGTSGRVPKNIQYF. DNA for the CDR3: TGTGCCAGTAGTATAGATCGGGGGACTAGCGGGAGAGTGCCCAAAAACATTCAGTACTTC.

The chain employs TRBV18 and TRBJ2-2, with TRBD2 as a possible D gene (5 bases). The CDR3 sequence is 18 residues long. V dropped 3 bases and J dropped 7 bases, with 24 bases sitting between them. The germline V gene has CDR1 KGHSH and CDR2 LQKENI. For the CDR3, the DNA is TGTGCCAGCTCACCTTTCCCGCCCCGAGGGAGTTCCAGCGGGGAGCTGTTTTTT. Protein sequence: CASSPFPPRGSSSGELFF.

This clone was observed once. The rearrangement uses TRBV5-1 and TRBJ1-1; TRBD1 aligns across 7 bases. The V segment lost 3 bases and the J segment 2 bases; nucleotides outside the gene matches: 7. The CDR3 extends over 15 amino acids. Looked up from germline, CDR1 is SGHRS and CDR2 is YFSETQ. The chain's CDR3 is CASSSSEGANTEAFF. The DNA of the CDR3 is TGCGCCAGCAGCTCGTCGGAGGGGGCCAACACTGAAGCTTTCTTT.

This clone showed up just once. At one boundary the junction diverges from the germline segment, which might be a read error. V usage is TRBV2 and J usage is TRBJ2-5; D is possibly TRBD1 (6 bases). This CDR3 spans 15 amino acids. In germline, CDR1 is SNHLY, CDR2 FYNNEI. The CDR3 spells CASSSDGTLGETQHF. DNA of the CDR3: TGTGCCAGCAGTTCGGACGGGACACTTGGTGAGACCCAGCACTTC.

The rearrangement links TRBV11-2 to TRBJ2-1; weak D call: TRBD1 (5 bases). CDR3 length: 12 amino acids. Germline V gene data show CDR1 as SGHAT and CDR2 as FQNNGV. Trimming removed 6 bases from V and 8 bases from J, with 11 bases in between. CDR3 in DNA: TGTGCCAGCAGTCTTACAGGCGATGAGCAGTTCTTC. Its translation is CASSLTGDEQFF.

The rearrangement uses TRBV5-6 and TRBJ1-4; 8 positions agree with TRBD1. Germline CDR1 SGHDT, CDR2 YYEEEE. Losses at the gene ends were 0 bases for V and 8 bases for J; bases not matched to a gene: 6. CDR3 length equals 15 residues. DNA for the CDR3: TGTGCCAGCAGCTTGGCCGGACAGGGTGGAGAAAAACTGTTTTTT. Protein: CASSLAGQGGEKLFF. Complete variable domain (other parts from reference TRBV5-6 and TRBJ1-4): DAGVTQSPTHLIKTRGQQVTLRCSPKSGHDTVSWYQQALGQGPQFIFQYYEEEERQRGNFPDRFSGHQFPNYSSELNVNALLLGDSALYLCASSLAGQGGEKLFFGSGTQLSVL.

The gene calls are TRBV5-1 and TRBJ1-4, with D unclear. The CDR3 consists of 15 residues. Trimming stripped 4 bases from V and 3 bases from J, with 13 bases between. Germline V gene lookup returns CDR1 SGHRS and CDR2 YFSETQ. CDR3 sequence reads: CASSPSGVANEKLFF. CDR3 nucleotide sequence: TGCGCCAGCAGCCCGTCGGGAGTAGCTAATGAAAAACTGTTTTTT.

The chain recombines TRBV6-4 with TRBJ2-7; no clear D. Between the trimmed V and J ends, which lost 6 bases and 3 bases, there was a span of 6 bases. The CDR3 spans 11 residues. Germline CDR1 MRHNA, CDR2 SNTAGT. The CDR3 reads CASSGSYEQYF. The CDR3 DNA is TGTGCCAGCAGCGGTAGCTACGAGCAGTACTTC.

Here the CDR3 reads CASKASGANVLTF. CDR3 sequence (DNA): TGTGCCAGCAAAGCATCTGGGGCCAACGTCCTGACTTTC. The rearrangement uses TRBV7-3 and TRBJ2-6; unclear D gene. The V end was cut by 7 bases, the J end by 1 base, with 5 bases between. The CDR3 is made up of 13 amino acids. Per germline, CDR1 SGHTA and CDR2 FQGTGA.

V usage is TRBV6-1 and J usage is TRBJ1-5, with no clear D. This CDR3 is 13 amino acids long. Germline V gene data show CDR1 as MNHNS and CDR2 as SASEGT. V lost 2 bases and J lost 5, with 7 bases in between. DNA of the CDR3: TGTGCCAGCAGTGAAAGGCGGGATCAGCCCCAGCATTTT. This sequence encodes CASSERRDQPQHF.

V usage is TRBV7-3 and J usage is TRBJ2-2; 8 nucleotides align to TRBD1. V lost 5 bases and J lost 3; bases outside the gene matches: 8. The CDR3 consists of 16 residues. Germline assignment: CDR1 SGHTA and CDR2 FQGTGA. The CDR3 here is CASSKTGDPYTGELFF. CDR3 in DNA: TGTGCCAGCAGCAAGACAGGGGACCCCTACACCGGGGAGCTGTTTTTT.

V is TRBV6-1 and J is TRBJ1-5, with 8 bases that match TRBD1. The junction had 7 bases not matched to a gene; V was cut back by 7 bases and J by 2 bases. This CDR3 has 15 amino acids. The germline CDR1 and CDR2 sequences are MNHNS and SASEGT. CDR3 nucleotides: TGTGCCAGCATCACAGGGGGTGGCGGCAATCAGCCCCAGCATTTT. This gives the protein CASITGGGGNQPQHF.

V and J are TRBV11-2 and TRBJ2-7; possibly TRBD2 for D (5 bases). The germline V and J ends were trimmed by 5 bases and 5 bases, with 19 bases remaining between them. Germline CDR1 and CDR2: SGHAT and FQNNGV. The CDR3 contains 15 residues. The CDR3 sequence: CASSRAVTSSHEQYF. The CDR3 nucleotides are TGTGCCAGCAGCCGCGCGGTAACTAGTAGCCACGAGCAGTACTTC.

For this clone: A far more abundant clone sits one base away, making this likely a read error. The sample holds other DNA sequences that translate to the same CDR3. CDR3 sequence: CASSLVWGEQFF. The CDR3 bases are TGTGCCAGCAGCTTAGTTTGGGGTGAGCAGTTCTTC. V gene TRBV7-9 combines with J gene TRBJ2-1, with unresolved D. The V and J ends lost 1 base and 9 bases respectively, with 7 bases between them. CDR1 is SEHNR and CDR2 is FQNEAQ in the germline V gene (reference sequence). The CDR3 has 12 residues.

This clone showed up just a few times. This same CDR3 is encoded by further DNA sequences in the sample. This chain joins TRBV4-2 and TRBJ2-3; 8 bases line up with TRBD2. The J segment lost 3 bases and the V segment lost 0 bases, leaving 8 bases of the junction unmatched. The CDR3 is 17 amino acids. CDR1 and CDR2 (germline): LGHNA, YNFKEQ. The CDR3 loop reads CASSQDTSGSLTDTQYF. DNA of the CDR3: TGTGCCAGCAGCCAAGATACCAGCGGGAGTTTGACAGATACGCAGTATTTT.